Listed below are T cell receptor beta chains from one sample, sequenced in a study of PD-L1 blockade in urothelial cancer. Profiled with immunoSEQ multiplex PCR; TCRdb holds only in-frame clones, not every one. Altogether 85,000 to 95,000 clones are present, more than 80% being singletons, with the ten largest covering roughly 0.97%. The sample in question was PBMCs, obtained around atezolizumab (anti-PD-L1) treatment. The receptors derive from a woman of 80 years or more with urothelial cancer. CDR3s include the opening cysteine and the closing phenylalanine or tryptophan. D genes are given only for firm matches. Size is stated for part of the rows, as once, few or many counts, or as a class when the clone is expanded.

CDR3nt	CDR3aa	d_gene	v_gene	j_gene	abundance
TGTGCCAGCTCCCTAGCGGGAGTAGAGACCCAGTACTTC	CASSLAGVETQYF	TRBD2	TRBV19	TRBJ2-5	NA
TGTGCCAGCAGTTTACTAGCGGGAGGGCCCCACGAGCAGTACTTC	CASSLLAGGPHEQYF	TRBD2	TRBV28	TRBJ2-7	NA
TGTGCCAGCAGCCGCGGGCCGAACACCGGGGAGCTGTTTTTT	CASSRGPNTGELFF	NA	TRBV6-4	TRBJ2-2	NA
TGCAGCGTTCAGGCGGGCAAGAATGAAAAACTGTTTTTT	CSVQAGKNEKLFF	NA	TRBV29-1	TRBJ1-4	NA
TGCGCCAGCAGGGGATCGGGACTAGCGGGAGAAACCGGGGAGCTGTTTTTT	CASRGSGLAGETGELFF	TRBD2	TRBV5-1	TRBJ2-2	once
TGTGCCAGCAGTGAGACAGGATTCAATCAGCCCCAGCATTTT	CASSETGFNQPQHF	NA	TRBV2	TRBJ1-5	NA
TGCGCCAGCAGCTTGAGCGGGAGGAACACAGATACGCAGTATTTT	CASSLSGRNTDTQYF	TRBD2	TRBV5-1	TRBJ2-3	NA
TGTGCCAGCAGTCCCCCCGGAGGGAACACCGGGGAGCTGTTTTTT	CASSPPGGNTGELFF	NA	TRBV6-5	TRBJ2-2	NA
TGTGCCAGCAGCCCCCTAATTAAGGTAGGGGACAATGAGCAGTTCTTC	CASSPLIKVGDNEQFF	NA	TRBV7-7	TRBJ2-1	NA
TGTGCCAGCAGTTTTTATGGGGGGTCGCCTAACACCTTC	CASSFYGGSPNTF	NA	TRBV27	TRBJ1-2	NA
TGTGCCTGGACCCGGACTAGCCTCAATGAGCAGTTCTTC	CAWTRTSLNEQFF	TRBD2	TRBV30	TRBJ2-1	NA
TGTGCCAGCAGCCCTCCACTAGCGCGAGAGACCCAGTACTTC	CASSPPLARETQYF	TRBD2	TRBV7-9	TRBJ2-5	NA
TGCGCCAGCAGCCGTGAACTAGCGGGACAATACAATGAGCAGTTCTTC	CASSRELAGQYNEQFF	TRBD2	TRBV4-1	TRBJ2-1	NA
TGTGCCAGCAGCTTACGAGGCCCCGGGGTCAACAATGAGCAGTTCTTC	CASSLRGPGVNNEQFF	NA	TRBV7-2	TRBJ2-1	NA
TGTGCCAGCTCATCCGAGAGGAATACGCAGTATTTT	CASSSERNTQYF	NA	TRBV18	TRBJ2-3	NA
TGTGCCAGCGGACCCGGGACAGGGGCTGAAGCTTTCTTT	CASGPGTGAEAFF	TRBD1	TRBV28	TRBJ1-1	once
TGTGCCAGCAGCCAAGAGCCAAAGGCGAACGAGGCCCAGTACTTC	CASSQEPKANEAQYF	NA	TRBV14	TRBJ2-5	NA
TGTGCCAGCAGGGCCAGTTCGTATAGCAATCAGCCCCAGCATTTT	CASRASSYSNQPQHF	NA	TRBV6-4	TRBJ1-5	few
TGTGCCAGCAGCTTGGTGAGGGCGGCGGATACGCAGTATTTT	CASSLVRAADTQYF	NA	TRBV5-4	TRBJ2-3	NA
TGTGCCAGCAGCCGGGGGACCGGGGAGCTGTTTTTT	CASSRGTGELFF	NA	TRBV7-3	TRBJ2-2	NA
TGTGCCAGTGGCGGAGGGGCCTATGGCTACACCTTC	CASGGGAYGYTF	NA	TRBV19	TRBJ1-2	NA
TGTGCCAGCAGCTTAGGACTAGCTGAGGGTGAGCAGTTCTTC	CASSLGLAEGEQFF	TRBD2	TRBV5-6	TRBJ2-1	NA
TGTGCCAGCACCCCCCTTAGCGGGACAACAAACTATGGCTACACCTTC	CASTPLSGTTNYGYTF	NA	TRBV28	TRBJ1-2	NA
TGTGCCAGCAGCTCTGGGGGGAAGGAGACCCAGTACTTC	CASSSGGKETQYF	NA	TRBV7-7	TRBJ2-5	few
TGTGCCAGCAGCTTGGGGCCCCAAGAGACCCAGTACTTC	CASSLGPQETQYF	NA	TRBV7-3	TRBJ2-5	NA
TGTGCCAGCAGCTTTGTAGCGTCAGATACGCAGTATTTT	CASSFVASDTQYF	NA	TRBV7-8	TRBJ2-3	NA
TGTGCCAGCTCATCCTCCACACAGGGCCATGGCTACACCTTC	CASSSSTQGHGYTF	NA	TRBV18	TRBJ1-2	NA
TGCAGCGTTGAGGCGGGAGTAGGGGAGACCCAGTACTTC	CSVEAGVGETQYF	TRBD2	TRBV29-1	TRBJ2-5	NA
TGTGCCAGCAGCAACAGCGGTGCGTCCTACAATGAGCAGTTCTTC	CASSNSGASYNEQFF	NA	TRBV21-1	TRBJ2-1	NA
TGTGCCTGGAGTGTACAGGGGGGCAGCCAAGAGACCCAGTACTTC	CAWSVQGGSQETQYF	TRBD1	TRBV30	TRBJ2-5	NA
TGTGCCATCAGGGGACAGGGCGACTATGGCTACACCTTC	CAIRGQGDYGYTF	TRBD1	TRBV10-3	TRBJ1-2	NA
TGTGCCAGCAGTGGTCAACAGGGTACGACTGAAGCTTTCTTT	CASSGQQGTTEAFF	NA	TRBV6-1	TRBJ1-1	NA
TGTGCCAGTTGTGGGCCCAACTATGGCTACACCTTC	CASCGPNYGYTF	NA	TRBV19	TRBJ1-2	NA
TGTGCCAGCTCACCACTTTACAGTCTCTCTGGAAACACCATATATTTT	CASSPLYSLSGNTIYF	NA	TRBV18	TRBJ1-3	NA
TGTGCCAGCAGCCCCGCGGGGGGGTACACCGGGGAGCTGTTTTTT	CASSPAGGYTGELFF	TRBD2	TRBV7-3	TRBJ2-2	NA
TGTGCCAGCAGTAAAATACAGGGGAACACTGAAGCTTTCTTT	CASSKIQGNTEAFF	NA	TRBV28	TRBJ1-1	NA
TGTGCCAGCAGGACAACGAACACTGAAGCTTTCTTT	CASRTTNTEAFF	NA	TRBV28	TRBJ1-1	NA
TGTGCCAGCAGCCAAAGCCAGACAAAACAAGAGACCCAGTACTTC	CASSQSQTKQETQYF	NA	TRBV7-7	TRBJ2-5	NA
TGCGCCAGCGGAGACTTTGACAGGCCGAACACTGAAGCTTTCTTT	CASGDFDRPNTEAFF	NA	TRBV10-1	TRBJ1-1	NA
TGTGCCAGCAGCTCCCCCGTTTTGTGGGAGGCCGGGGATGAGCAGTTCTTC	CASSSPVLWEAGDEQFF	NA	TRBV7-9	TRBJ2-1	NA
TGTGCCAGCACCCCCTCGGCAGGGGGCTTTCGCGAGCAGTACTTC	CASTPSAGGFREQYF	TRBD1	TRBV2	TRBJ2-7	NA
TGTGCCAGCAGTGTACTCGAGGGTCTCTCTGGAAACACCATATATTTT	CASSVLEGLSGNTIYF	NA	TRBV2	TRBJ1-3	NA
TGTGCCAGCAGCTCACGGTGGGGGGAGCTGTTTTTT	CASSSRWGELFF	NA	TRBV7-3	TRBJ2-2	NA
TGTGCCAGTAGTATAGCCGCCAGGCAGCCCCAGCATTTT	CASSIAARQPQHF	NA	TRBV19	TRBJ1-5	NA
TGTGCCAGCAGCTCGCAAAGGGGACTAGCGAACGACAATGAGCAGTTCTTC	CASSSQRGLANDNEQFF	TRBD2	TRBV5-4	TRBJ2-1	NA
TGCAGCGTTGAATTCACAGGGCAGCCGGGGACCCAGTACTTC	CSVEFTGQPGTQYF	NA	TRBV29-1	TRBJ2-5	NA
TGTGCCAGCAGTTATCAGGGAAGGTATGGCTACACCTTC	CASSYQGRYGYTF	NA	TRBV28	TRBJ1-2	NA
TGTGCCAGCAGCTTGGAACTAGCGGGAGTCGAGCAGTACTTC	CASSLELAGVEQYF	TRBD2	TRBV5-4	TRBJ2-7	NA
TGTGCCACCGGGACAGGGTTTTGGCAAGGTGAAAAACTGTTTTTT	CATGTGFWQGEKLFF	TRBD1	TRBV28	TRBJ1-4	NA
TGTGCCAGCAGGCACGGGACTAGCGGGCCCAATGAGCAGTTCTTC	CASRHGTSGPNEQFF	TRBD2	TRBV6-6	TRBJ2-1	once
TGTGCCAGCTCACGCCGGGACAGGGCCGGAGGCTACACCTTC	CASSRRDRAGGYTF	TRBD1	TRBV18	TRBJ1-2	few
TGCAGCGTTGCTATAAGTGGTCCCCTAGGCTACACCTTC	CSVAISGPLGYTF	NA	TRBV29-1	TRBJ1-2	NA